This record covers a single TCR beta chain. Amplification from RNA transcripts yielded the TCR beta CDR3 regions. RT-PCR was first run with HTBI primers, then multiplex PCR in a second round. TCRdb reanalysed the multiplex PCR reads using MiXCR and keeps one entry per CDR3 protein. The sample records just over 400,000 distinct CDR3 sequences, roughly 20% being singletons. The V gene lost 1 base and the J gene lost 0 bases, with 9 bases spanning the gap. Germline-derived CDR1 and CDR2 are SNHLY and FYNNEI. There are 15 residues in the CDR3. The data belong to a study of Graves' ophthalmopathy and Graves' hyperthyroidism. Clinical symptoms, serum thyroxine, TRAb, thyroid ultrasound and orbital computed tomography determined diagnosis.

The sample was peripheral blood. The V call is TRBV2, the J call TRBJ1-2; D uncertain. The TCR originated in a woman under 30 with stable Graves' hyperthyroidism. Here the CDR3 DNA reads TGTGCCAGCAGTGAAGGGACCGCAGCTAACTATGGCTACACCTTC. This gives the protein CASSEGTAANYGYTF.